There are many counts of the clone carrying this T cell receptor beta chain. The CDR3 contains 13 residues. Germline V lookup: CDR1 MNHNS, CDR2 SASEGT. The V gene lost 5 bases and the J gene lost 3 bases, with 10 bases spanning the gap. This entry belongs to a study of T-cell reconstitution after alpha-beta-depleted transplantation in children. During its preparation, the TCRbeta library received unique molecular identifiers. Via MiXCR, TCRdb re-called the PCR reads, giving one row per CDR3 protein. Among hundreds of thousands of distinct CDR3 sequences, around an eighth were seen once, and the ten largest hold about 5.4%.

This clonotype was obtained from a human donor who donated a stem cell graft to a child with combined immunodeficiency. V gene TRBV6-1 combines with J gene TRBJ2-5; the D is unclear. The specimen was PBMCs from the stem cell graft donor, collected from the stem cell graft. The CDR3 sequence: CASSKTREETQYF. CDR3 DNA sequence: TGTGCCAGCAGTAAGACAAGGGAAGAGACCCAGTACTTC.